This T cell receptor beta chain emerged from a study of beta chain features in type 1 diabetes (dated by TCRdb to between 2018 and 2020). Concerning the study at large: Mean age, gender distribution, total cell number and subset yield did not differ between patients and healthy donors. A total of roughly 99,000,000 sorted cells were examined across all samples, and the number of cells per subset was strongly correlated with RNA yield. In the study, TCRB repertoires of sorted circulating CD4+ T cell subsets from recently diagnosed type 1 diabetes patients were compared with those of matched healthy donors. Regulatory and stem cell-like memory subsets were isolated from only 8 patients and about eight healthy donors, whereas naive and central memory subsets came from all 30 or so donors.

All of the isolated RNA was reverse transcribed with the High Capacity cDNA Reverse Transcription Kit, so expressed TCRB transcripts were sequenced. Naive, central memory and regulatory T cell samples underwent deep immunoSEQ sequencing, averaging around 3.9 million total reads per sample. Sorted cells were lysed in RLT buffer, and RNA was extracted using DNase-treated RNeasy Micro or Mini kits according to cell number. To prevent cross-contamination, every cell subset was processed on its own, while patient and healthy donor samples were processed together. The immunoSEQ multiplex PCR was used to amplify TCRB sequences from cDNA, generating 87-bp fragments that spanned the CDR3 region. Sequencing of the amplicons was performed on the Illumina HiSeq platform. The original methods were these. PCR bias was corrected computationally using synthetic template baselines, and reads within Hamming distance 2 were collapsed, with unmergeable singletons discarded. By aligning reads against IMGT, V, D and J genes, CDR3 length, and insertions or deletions at six rearrangement sites were assigned. Within each subset, clonotype counts were normalized to sorted cell number, and only after that were true diversity and Gini coefficients computed with the tcR R package. The overlap coefficient, calculated on TCRB nucleotide sequences, was used to quantify repertoire sharing. As a proxy for the pre-selection repertoire, out-of-frame TCRB sequences from naive cells were analyzed. TCRdb obtained this table from immuneACCESS and retained in-frame rearrangements with V and J assigned. These tables miss some clones; where compared with another copy, unresolved V genes account for less than half of the shortfall, and the remainder is unexplained. V and J calls and clone size are those listed in that table; D and trimming were worked out from the DNA. The sample table contains hundreds of thousands of clones; only one count was recorded for over 12% of them. The ten largest clonotypes hold 0.03% to 0.04% of the sample.

Each donor gave one peripheral blood draw, around 100 mL on average, collected into heparinised tubes. A BD FACSAria II was used to sort naive, central memory, regulatory and stem cell-like memory CD4+ T cells with a panel that included CD45RO, CCR7, CD25, CD127, CD95 and CD27. Purity was above 95% for every sorted population. Right away, PBMCs were isolated by Lymphoprep density gradient centrifugation and were stained directly, with no culture step. So that batch effects would be minimized, each experiment stained and sorted samples in pairs, pairing one healthy donor with one patient. This clone was detected only a few times. Its antigen is currently not known. Base qualities are not at hand, and no much larger clone is one base apart. Summary of the overall study and its limitations: At VDJ recombination sites, patients with type 1 diabetes made fewer insertions and deleted more nucleotides, a pattern implying thymic rearrangement abnormalities. Type 1 diabetes patients showed a moderate but significant shortening of TCRB CDR3 length in all four CD4+ subsets. Because small numbers of individuals were included in the HLA sub-analyses, any influence of HLA type on TCRB rearrangement was left unresolved. Because cDNA was sequenced instead of genomic DNA, highly expressing activated cells could be over-represented, though the groups showed no difference in activation or CD3 levels. Naive, central memory and regulatory TCRB repertoires appeared more similar among patients than among healthy donors. Shorter templates might be favored by PCR, yet because patient and control samples were amplified and corrected together, any such skew would affect both groups equally.

The CDR3, from cysteine to phenylalanine, totals 15 residues. This entry keeps only the CDR3 DNA: 45 bases, framed from base 1. The germline V and J ends show losses of 0 bases and 1 base respectively, and no gene match explains 3 bases of the junction. Based on the germline V gene, the CDR1 and CDR2 sequences are SGDLS and YYNGEE. The sequenced material came from naive CD4+ T cells from blood. The cell subset or site tag for this specimen amounts to: true naive CD4+ T cells. The clonotype originates from a young man with type 1 diabetes. The receptor chain draws on TRBV9 and TRBJ2-7; TRBD1 agrees with 8 junctional bases. The CDR3 in this case is CASSVAGQGSYEQYF. The bases are TGTGCCAGCAGCGTAGCTGGACAGGGTTCCTACGAGCAGTACTTC.